This T cell receptor (beta chain) comes out of a study of molecular identifiers for immune sequencing clone quantification. A CD8+CD4-CCR7+CD45RA+ phenotype served as the sorting definition for naive CD8 T cells. The CDR3 has 18 residues. The ends were cut back, 5 bases at V and 2 bases at J, with 23 bases in the middle. Germline lookup yields CDR1 SGHVS and CDR2 FNYEAQ. Previously reported methods and listed TCR primers produced the bulk TCR libraries. TCRdb re-called the PCR reads with MiXCR, one entry per CDR3 protein. Of around 470,000 distinct CDR3 sequences listed, about 25% are singletons. This receptor was obtained from a human donor in good health. Some libraries in this study had Jurkat cell RNA spiked in. The V gene is TRBV7-6, the J gene TRBJ2-3; possible D gene TRBD2, 7 bases. The sample was naive CD8+ T cells from blood, with Jurkat cell RNA spiked in. Subset described: FACS-sorted CD8+CD4-CCR7+CD45RA+ naive T cells. The CDR3 region has the DNA TGTGCCAGCAGCCAATCCCTTAGGGGGGGAAACCCCACAGATACGCAGTATTTT. Its translation is CASSQSLRGGNPTDTQYF.